A single sample is the source of the 22 T cell receptor beta chains below, sequenced in a study of shared clonotypes between healthy human individuals. Sequencing used immunoSEQ multiplex PCR; TCRdb keeps in-frame clones, though not all of them. The data contain some 1,100,000 clones, approximately 78% of them singletons. Sequencing was done on a sample of memory CD4+ T cells from PBMCs. Subset specified: CD45RA-negative fraction. These receptors all come from a man aged 18 to 35 in good health. Some clones in this sample may be carry-over from other donors' samples.

This clone was observed a handful of times. The chain recombines TRBV27 with TRBJ1-1, with TRBD1 as a possible D gene (5 bases). Trimming pared 6 bases from V and 0 bases from J, leaving 17 bases between. The CDR3 runs 16 residues. Germline values: CDR1 MNHEY, CDR2 SMNVEV (reference sequence). The CDR3 loop is CASRSRQNLMNTEAFF. CDR3 in DNA: TGTGCCAGCAGGTCAAGACAGAACCTCATGAACACTGAAGCTTTCTTT.

This clone was detected only a few times. The chain couples TRBV7-2 to TRBJ2-7, with D perhaps being TRBD1 or TRBD2 (5 bases each). There are 15 residues in the CDR3. The germline V gene has CDR1 SGHTA and CDR2 FQGNSA. V dropped 5 bases and J dropped 3 bases, with 17 bases sitting between them. CDR3 amino acids: CASSRGDSAVYEQYF. The CDR3, as DNA: TGTGCCAGCAGCAGGGGAGATAGCGCAGTCTACGAGCAGTACTTC.

The V and J genes are TRBV5-1 and TRBJ2-5, with 8 nucleotides matching TRBD1. The V and J ends lost 1 base and 9 bases, in that order; junction bases with no gene match: 11. The CDR3 is 15 amino acids. Germline V gene lookup returns CDR1 SGHRS and CDR2 YFSETQ. The chain's CDR3 is CASSLTAGQTGAQYF. Written as DNA, the CDR3 is TGCGCCAGCAGCTTGACCGCGGGACAGACAGGGGCCCAGTACTTC.

This chain uses TRBV6-9 with TRBJ1-3; D is unresolved. The CDR3 covers 14 residues. CDR1 is MNHGY and CDR2 is SVAAGI in the germline V gene. Deletions cut 3 bases from V and 2 bases from J, with 8 bases between. The CDR3 nucleotides read TGTGCCAGCAGTTACGGTACAACTGGAAACACCATATATTTT. Encoded protein: CASSYGTTGNTIYF.

Only one count was recorded for this clone. The V call is TRBV15, the J call TRBJ2-5, with TRBD1 matching over 10 bases. The CDR3 runs to 17 residues. Germline CDR1 reads LNHNV; CDR2 reads YYDKDF (reference sequence). V lost 2 bases, J lost 2 bases, and 8 bases stayed unmatched. The CDR3 loop reads CATSRLSPGQGQETQYF. CDR3 bases: TGTGCCACCAGCAGATTATCACCGGGACAGGGGCAAGAGACCCAGTACTTC. Full variable domain (remainder filled in from reference TRBV15 and TRBJ2-5): DAMVIQNPRYQVTQFGKPVTLSCSQTLNHNVMYWYQQKSSQAPKLLFHYYDKDFNNEADTPDNFQSRRPNTSFCFLDIRSPGLGDTAMYLCATSRLSPGQGQETQYFGPGTRLLVL.

This chain uses TRBV2 with TRBJ2-7, with no clear D. This CDR3 region has 12 residues. V lost 1 base and J lost 3, with 4 bases in between. The germline CDR1 and CDR2 sequences are SNHLY and FYNNEI. The CDR3 sequence is CASSEEFYEQYF. CDR3 nucleotides: TGTGCCAGCAGTGAAGAGTTCTACGAGCAGTACTTC. Combining the CDR3 with reference TRBV2 and TRBJ2-7 gives the whole variable domain EPEVTQTPSHQVTQMGQEVILRCVPISNHLYFYWYRQILGQKVEFLVSFYNNEISEKSEIFDDQFSVERPDGSNFTLKIRSTKLEDSAMYFCASSEEFYEQYFGPGTRLTVT.

The V call is TRBV7-2, the J call TRBJ1-2, with D unresolved. V shed 3 bases and J shed 4 bases, with 9 bases lying between them. This CDR3 contains 13 residues. Germline loops: CDR1 SGHTA, CDR2 FQGNSA. The CDR3 sequence: CASSFSGIYGYTF. The CDR3 bases are TGTGCCAGCAGCTTCTCCGGGATCTATGGCTACACCTTC.

In the case of this clone: Other DNA sequences in the same sample also yield this CDR3. This chain connects TRBV7-2 to TRBJ2-2; TRBD1 aligns across 7 bases. Trimming took 2 bases from V and 1 from J; bases not matched to a gene: 1. In germline, CDR1 is SGHTA, CDR2 FQGNSA. CDR3 length: 15 amino acids. DNA of the CDR3: TGTGCCAGCAGCTTAAGGACAGGGAACACCGGGGAGCTGTTTTTT. Translation: CASSLRTGNTGELFF.

The chain is built from TRBV28 and TRBJ1-2; D call uncertain. Germline V gene lookup returns CDR1 MDHEN and CDR2 SYDVKM. CDR3 size: 13 residues. Trimming stripped 6 bases from V and 4 bases from J, with 12 bases between. CDR3 coding DNA: TGTGCCAGCAGGTCCGGATCCACCTATGGCTACACCTTC. It codes for CASRSGSTYGYTF.

The chain recombines TRBV14 with TRBJ2-2; 9 bases map to TRBD1. The germline V gene has CDR1 SGHDN and CDR2 FVKESK. The CDR3 runs to 14 residues. J lost 4 bases, V lost 6 bases, and 3 bases had no gene match. CDR3 residues: CASRRQGVTGELFF. CDR3 bases: TGTGCCAGCAGGCGACAGGGGGTCACCGGGGAGCTGTTTTTT.

This chain links TRBV2 with TRBJ1-2; unclear D gene. The CDR3 loop spans 13 amino acids. In germline, CDR1 is SNHLY, CDR2 FYNNEI. The germline V and J ends were trimmed by 7 bases and 4 bases, with 13 bases remaining between them. The CDR3 here is CASKAGAIYGYTF. The CDR3 DNA reads TGTGCCAGCAAGGCAGGCGCCATCTATGGCTACACCTTC.

This chain links TRBV2 with TRBJ2-7; no clear D gene. CDR3 size: 12 residues. The V end was cut by 6 bases, the J end by 1 base, with 7 bases between. The germline gives CDR1 SNHLY, CDR2 FYNNEI. CDR3 DNA sequence: TGTGCCAGCAGCGCTGAGTCCTACGAGCAGTACTTC. This encodes CASSAESYEQYF.

This clone appeared a few times. This sequence joins TRBV27 and TRBJ1-5; tentatively, D is TRBD1 (5 bases). This CDR3 comprises 15 residues. Between the trimmed V and J ends, which lost 2 bases and 5 bases, there was a span of 13 bases. The V gene's germline CDR1 is MNHEY and CDR2 SMNVEV (reference sequence). The CDR3 region has the DNA TGTGCCAGCAGTTTAACCCCGATGGGGGATCAGCCCCAGCATTTT. This encodes CASSLTPMGDQPQHF.

This clone showed up just once. The gene calls are TRBV6-6 and TRBJ2-5; D is possibly TRBD1 (5 bases). Germline V gene sequence: CDR1 MNHNY, CDR2 SVGAGI (reference sequence). The ends were cut back, 6 bases at V and 2 bases at J, with 10 bases in the middle. This CDR3 contains 13 residues. In DNA, the CDR3 is TGTGCCAGCAGAGGGGCAGCTCAAGAGACCCAGTACTTC. This sequence encodes CASRGAAQETQYF.

The rearrangement joins TRBV27 to TRBJ2-7; 7 nucleotides agree with TRBD2. Germline CDR1 MNHEY, CDR2 SMNVEV (reference sequence). This CDR3 spans 13 amino acids. V was pared by 10 bases and J by 1 base, with 7 bases of the junction left unmatched. The CDR3 DNA reads as TGTGCCAACTTAGCGGGTCGGTCCTACGAGCAGTACTTC. The encoded protein is CANLAGRSYEQYF.

The chain employs TRBV28 and TRBJ2-4; D may match TRBD1 or TRBD2 (5 bases each). Trimming cost V 7 bases and J 7 bases, with 20 bases left between them. The germline CDR1 and CDR2 sequences are MDHEN and SYDVKM. The CDR3 covers 15 residues. The CDR3 region is CASKGPSLPDNIQYF. CDR3 coding DNA: TGTGCCAGCAAGGGACCGTCCTTGCCGGACAACATTCAGTACTTC.

The V and J genes are TRBV5-1 and TRBJ1-1; maybe TRBD1 (5 bases). CDR3 length: 15 amino acids. Germline CDR1 is SGHRS and CDR2 is YFSETQ. V lost 1 base and J 5 bases, leaving 15 bases between the germline ends. DNA of the CDR3: TGCGCCAGCAGCTTGATGGGGGGTTCGAAGACTGAAGCTTTCTTT. Protein sequence: CASSLMGGSKTEAFF.

The chain recombines TRBV11-3 with TRBJ2-6; D is possibly TRBD1 or TRBD2 (7 bases each). The germline V and J ends were trimmed by 5 bases and 11 bases, with 10 bases remaining between them. CDR1 is SGHNT, CDR2 YENEEA, per germline. The CDR3 is made up of 12 amino acids. The CDR3 is CASSPGGDVLTF. CDR3 in DNA: TGTGCCAGCAGCCCAGGGGGGGACGTCCTGACTTTC.

This clone is a singleton in its sample. V usage is TRBV7-2 and J usage is TRBJ2-7; TRBD2 aligns across 7 bases. There are 15 residues in the CDR3. With V trimmed by 5 bases and J by 1 base, 8 bases remained unmatched. CDR1 is SGHTA, CDR2 FQGNSA, per germline. The CDR3 sequence is CASSPSGMSSYEQYF. As DNA, the CDR3 is TGTGCCAGCAGCCCCAGCGGGATGTCGTCCTACGAGCAGTACTTC.

The chain couples TRBV19 to TRBJ1-2; 7 nucleotides match TRBD1. V shed 4 bases, J shed 0 bases, and the junction held 5 bases outside the gene matches. This CDR3 is 15 amino acids long. Germline-derived CDR1 and CDR2 are LNHDA and SQIVND (reference sequence). The CDR3 reads CASSTGQKANYGYTF. The CDR3 bases are TGTGCCAGTAGTACGGGACAGAAAGCTAACTATGGCTACACCTTC.

V is TRBV4-2 and J is TRBJ1-1; D may be TRBD1 (6 bases). Trimming left V 1 base short and J 4 bases short, with 16 bases between. The CDR3 totals 16 residues. In germline, CDR1 is LGHNA, CDR2 YNFKEQ. CDR3 residues: CASSQASTGDITEAFF. For the CDR3, the DNA is TGTGCCAGCAGCCAAGCGTCAACCGGGGACATCACTGAAGCTTTCTTT.

This clone was found a few times. The gene calls are TRBV19 and TRBJ2-7; weak D call: TRBD2 (6 bases). V was shortened by 6 bases and J by 6 bases, with 24 bases between the two germline ends. This CDR3 is 16 amino acids long. Germline CDR1 is LNHDA and CDR2 is SQIVND (reference sequence). CDR3 residues: CASSTPRLGGGREQYF. Here the CDR3 DNA reads TGTGCCAGTAGCACCCCTCGGTTGGGAGGCGGTCGCGAGCAGTACTTC. The full variable domain, with the rest looked up from reference TRBV19 and TRBJ2-7, is DGGITQSPKYLFRKEGQNVTLSCEQNLNHDAMYWYRQDPGQGLRLIYYSQIVNDFQKGDIAEGYSVSREKKESFPLTVTSAQKNPTAFYLCASSTPRLGGGREQYFGPGTRLTVT.